This is a list of T cell receptor beta chains from one sample in a study of T cell repertoires in aging, cancer and after chemotherapy. TCRdb passed the multiplex PCR reads through MiXCR, listing each CDR3 protein once. The sample carries 12,000 or so distinct CDR3 sequences, roughly a quarter recorded once. The specimen was blood. The receptors here all came from a human donor in good health. CDR3s include the opening cysteine and the closing phenylalanine or tryptophan. The D gene is left open where the match is weak. Expanded clones are given a class, and other clones once, few, many or no size at all.

CDR3	DNA	size	V	J	D
CASSPPYDRDEAFF	TGTGCCAGCTCACCACCCTATGACAGAGATGAAGCTTTCTTT	.	TRBV18	TRBJ1-1	.
CASSFGTPIEAFF	TGTGCCAGCAGCTTCGGGACACCAATTGAAGCTTTCTTT	.	TRBV5-6	TRBJ1-1	.
CASSPGQGGGYTF	TGCGCCAGCAGCCCGGGACAGGGGGGCGGCTACACCTTC	.	TRBV5-1	TRBJ1-2	TRBD1
CSVVGMGGGLDTQYF	TGCAGCGTTGTAGGAATGGGCGGGGGGTTAGATACGCAGTATTTT	.	TRBV29-1	TRBJ2-3	TRBD2
CASSSPWETQYF	TGTGCCAGCAGTTCCCCTTGGGAGACCCAGTACTTC	.	TRBV6-1	TRBJ2-5	.
CASSPSQLSGANVLTF	TGTGCCAGCTCACCATCCCAGCTCTCTGGGGCCAACGTCCTGACTTTC	.	TRBV18	TRBJ2-6	.
CASSHRGEAFF	TGTGCCAGCAGCCACAGGGGTGAAGCTTTCTTT	few	TRBV12-3/TRBV12-4	TRBJ1-1	TRBD1
CASSLMSAEQFF	TGTGCCAGCAGCTTAATGTCGGCTGAGCAGTTCTTC	.	TRBV11-2	TRBJ2-1	.
CASSNRQPDYGYTF	TGTGCCAGCAGCAACCGACAGCCAGACTATGGCTACACCTTC	.	TRBV21-1	TRBJ1-2	.
CASSQGPGINYGYTF	TGTGCCAGCAGCCAAGGTCCGGGTATTAACTATGGCTACACCTTC	few	TRBV4-2	TRBJ1-2	.
CASSLARIADTQYF	TGTGCCAGCAGCTTAGCTCGGATAGCAGATACGCAGTATTTT	few	TRBV5-6	TRBJ2-3	.
CASSLGQGGNTIYF	TGTGCCAGCAGCTTAGGACAGGGGGGAAACACCATATATTTT	.	TRBV11-3	TRBJ1-3	TRBD1
CASSISHFSNQPQHF	TGTGCCAGTAGTATCTCACACTTTAGCAATCAGCCCCAGCATTTT	medium-sized	TRBV19	TRBJ1-5	.
CSARDGSGAIAKNIQYF	TGCAGTGCTAGAGATGGGTCCGGGGCGATAGCCAAAAACATTCAGTACTTC	few	TRBV20-1	TRBJ2-4	.
CASRFQPSGGITDTQYF	TGTGCCAGCAGATTCCAGCCTAGCGGGGGGATCACAGATACGCAGTATTTT	once	TRBV6-2/TRBV6-3	TRBJ2-3	TRBD2
CASSLRLDRSTDTQYF	TGTGCCAGCAGCCTTCGACTAGACCGAAGCACAGATACGCAGTATTTT	.	TRBV14	TRBJ2-3	.
CASGSPIVFNYGYTF	TGTGCCAGCGGTTCACCAATAGTATTTAACTATGGCTACACCTTC	few	TRBV7-2	TRBJ1-2	.
CSVGGTVNTGELFF	TGCAGCGTTGGCGGGACGGTGAACACCGGGGAGCTGTTTTTT	medium-sized	TRBV29-1	TRBJ2-2	.
CSAERSYEQYF	TGCAGTGCTGAGAGAAGCTACGAGCAGTACTTC	medium-sized	TRBV20-1	TRBJ2-7	.
CASRTVGTDTQYF	TGTGCCAGTAGGACGGTGGGTACAGATACGCAGTATTTT	few	TRBV19	TRBJ2-3	.